This T cell receptor beta chain was sequenced for a study of cytomegalovirus exposure and HLA in healthy donors. Study in general: One earlier analysis, a look at 200 million or so T cells, found some 120 million unique TCR beta sequences. Within the Caucasian-associated ancestry cluster were roughly 82% of the roughly 400 genotyped donors. Findings of the study overall: TCR beta chains associated with HLA were, in a later analysis, more clonally expanded than equally common others. In vitro testing confirmed a few CMV-associated chains as specific for CMV antigens.

As to this clone: What it recognizes is unknown.

PCR used 60 Vbeta primers and 13 Jbeta primers. Assay: immunoSEQ multiplex PCR; the TCRdb copy retains only in-frame clones and omits some. The table shows 100,000 or so clones, with 76% occurring only once. Trimming at V came to 3 bases and at J to 7 bases, leaving 6 bases not matched to a gene. The CDR3 contains 14 residues. Germline CDR1 reads SGHRS; CDR2 reads YFSETQ. Sequences were obtained from PBMCs. The sequence was collected from a man under 40 in good health and CMV-seropositive. The chain combines TRBV5-1 with TRBJ2-7, with 11 positions matching TRBD1. The CDR3 sequence: CASSYRTGGEEQYF. CDR3 nucleotides: TGCGCCAGCAGCTATAGGACAGGGGGCGAAGAGCAGTACTTC.